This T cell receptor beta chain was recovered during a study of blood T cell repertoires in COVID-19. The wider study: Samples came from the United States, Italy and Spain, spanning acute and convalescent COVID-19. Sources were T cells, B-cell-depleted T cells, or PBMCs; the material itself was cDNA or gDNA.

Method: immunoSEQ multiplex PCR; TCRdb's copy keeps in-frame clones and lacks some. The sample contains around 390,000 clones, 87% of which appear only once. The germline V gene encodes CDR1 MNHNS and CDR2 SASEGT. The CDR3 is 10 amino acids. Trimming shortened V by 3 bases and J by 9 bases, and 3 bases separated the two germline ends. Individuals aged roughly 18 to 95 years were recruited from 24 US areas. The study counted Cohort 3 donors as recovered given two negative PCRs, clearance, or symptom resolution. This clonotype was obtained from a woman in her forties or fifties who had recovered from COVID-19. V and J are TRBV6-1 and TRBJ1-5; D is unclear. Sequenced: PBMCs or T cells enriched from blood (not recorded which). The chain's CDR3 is CASSDRPQHF. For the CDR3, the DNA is TGTGCCAGCAGTGACCGGCCCCAGCATTTT.